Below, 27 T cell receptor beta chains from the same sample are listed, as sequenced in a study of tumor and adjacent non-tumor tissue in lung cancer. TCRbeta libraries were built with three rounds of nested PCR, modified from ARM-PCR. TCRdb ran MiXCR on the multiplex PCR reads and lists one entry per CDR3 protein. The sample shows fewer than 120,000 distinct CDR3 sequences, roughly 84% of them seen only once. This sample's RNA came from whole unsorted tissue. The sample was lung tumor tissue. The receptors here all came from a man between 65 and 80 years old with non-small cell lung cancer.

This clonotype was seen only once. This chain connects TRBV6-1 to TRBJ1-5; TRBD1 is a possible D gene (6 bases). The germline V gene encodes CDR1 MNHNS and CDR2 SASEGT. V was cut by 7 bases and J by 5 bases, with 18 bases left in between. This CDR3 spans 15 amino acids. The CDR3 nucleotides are TGTGCCAGCACCCCCAGCCCCCAGGGGTATCAGCCCCAGCATTTT. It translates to CASTPSPQGYQPQHF.

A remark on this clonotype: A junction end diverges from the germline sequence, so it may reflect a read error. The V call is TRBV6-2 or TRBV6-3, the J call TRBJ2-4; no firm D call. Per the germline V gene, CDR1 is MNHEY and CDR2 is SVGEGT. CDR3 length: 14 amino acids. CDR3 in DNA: TGTGCCAGCAGTTACCAGGTTACCAAAAACATTCGGTACTTC. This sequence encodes CASSYQVTKNIRYF.

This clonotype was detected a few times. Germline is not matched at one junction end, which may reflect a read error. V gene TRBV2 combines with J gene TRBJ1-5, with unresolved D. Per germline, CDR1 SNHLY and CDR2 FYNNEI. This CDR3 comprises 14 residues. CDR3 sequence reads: CASNENGRYQPQHF. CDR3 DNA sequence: TGTGCCAGTAATGAGAATGGGAGGTATCAGCCCCAACATTTT.

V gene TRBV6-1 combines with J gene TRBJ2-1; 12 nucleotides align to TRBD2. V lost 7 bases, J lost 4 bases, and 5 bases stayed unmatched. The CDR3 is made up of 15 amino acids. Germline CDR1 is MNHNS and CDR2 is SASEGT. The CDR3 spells CASTRLAGEYNEQFF. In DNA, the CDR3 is TGTGCCAGCACTAGACTAGCGGGGGAGTACAATGAGCAGTTCTTC.

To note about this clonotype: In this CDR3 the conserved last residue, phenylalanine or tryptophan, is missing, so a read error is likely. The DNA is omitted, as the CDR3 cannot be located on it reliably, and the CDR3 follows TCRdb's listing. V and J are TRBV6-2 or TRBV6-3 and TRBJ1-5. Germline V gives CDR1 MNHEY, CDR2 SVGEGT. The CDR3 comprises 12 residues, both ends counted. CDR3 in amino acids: CASSYLGQPQQY.

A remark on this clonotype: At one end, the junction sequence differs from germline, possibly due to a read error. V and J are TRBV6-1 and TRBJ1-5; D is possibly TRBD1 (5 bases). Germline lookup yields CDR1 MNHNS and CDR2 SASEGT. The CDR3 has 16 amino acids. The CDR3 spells CASSEVSRGAHQPQHF. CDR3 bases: TGTGCGAGCAGTGAAGTTTCGAGGGGCGCGCATCAGCCCCAGCATTTT.

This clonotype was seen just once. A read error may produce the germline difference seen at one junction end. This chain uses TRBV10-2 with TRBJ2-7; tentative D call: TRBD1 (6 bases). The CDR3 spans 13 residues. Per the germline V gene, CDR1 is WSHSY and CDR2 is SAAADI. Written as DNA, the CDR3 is TGCGCCAGCAGAACGACAGGATTCTACCAGCATTGCTTC. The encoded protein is CASRTTGFYQHCF.

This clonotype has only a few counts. CDR3 in amino acids: CAISDRGRETEAFF. The CDR3 region has the DNA TGTGCCATCAGTGACAGGGGGCGGGAGACTGAAGCTTTCTTT. This chain joins TRBV10-3 and TRBJ1-1; 8 nucleotides line up with TRBD1. The length of the CDR3 is 14 residues. Germline V gene data show CDR1 as ENHRY and CDR2 as SYGVKD. The trim removed 3 bases at V and 5 bases at J, leaving 5 bases unmatched.

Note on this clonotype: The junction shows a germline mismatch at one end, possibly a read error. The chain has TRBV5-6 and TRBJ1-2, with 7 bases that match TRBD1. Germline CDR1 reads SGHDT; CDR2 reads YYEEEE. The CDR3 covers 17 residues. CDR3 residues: CASRLVVGIGQDYGYTF. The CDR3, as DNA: TGTGCCAGCAGGTTGGTGGTTGGTATCGGACAGGACTATGGCTACACCTTC.

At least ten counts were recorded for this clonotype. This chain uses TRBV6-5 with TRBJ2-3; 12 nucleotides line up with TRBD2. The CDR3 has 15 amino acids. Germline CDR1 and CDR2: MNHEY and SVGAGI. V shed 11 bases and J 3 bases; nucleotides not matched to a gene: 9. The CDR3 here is CAGTSTSGRTDTQYF. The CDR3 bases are TGTGCCGGCACTTCGACTAGCGGGAGAACAGATACGCAGTATTTT.

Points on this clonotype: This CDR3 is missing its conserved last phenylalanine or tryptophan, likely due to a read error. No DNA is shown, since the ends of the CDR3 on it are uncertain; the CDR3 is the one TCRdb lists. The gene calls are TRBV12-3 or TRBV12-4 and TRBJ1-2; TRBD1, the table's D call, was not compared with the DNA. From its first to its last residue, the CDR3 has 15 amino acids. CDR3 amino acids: CVSSLLTGFGYGYII.

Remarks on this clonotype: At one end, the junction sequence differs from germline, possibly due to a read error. For the CDR3, the DNA is TGTGACAGCAGCCCGGGCCAAGGGCTAGCCAGAAACATTCAGTACTTC. Its translation is CDSSPGQGLARNIQYF. This chain joins TRBV7-3 and TRBJ2-4; D may be TRBD2 (5 bases). The CDR3 spans 16 residues. Germline-derived CDR1 and CDR2 are SGHTA and FQGTGA. The whole variable domain, remainder taken from reference TRBV7-3 and TRBJ2-4, is GAGVSQTPSNKVTEKGKYVELRCDPISGHTALYWYRQSLGQGPEFLIYFQGTGAADDSGLPNDRFFAVRPEGSVSTLKIQRTERGDSAVYLCDSSPGQGLARNIQYFGAGTRLSVL.

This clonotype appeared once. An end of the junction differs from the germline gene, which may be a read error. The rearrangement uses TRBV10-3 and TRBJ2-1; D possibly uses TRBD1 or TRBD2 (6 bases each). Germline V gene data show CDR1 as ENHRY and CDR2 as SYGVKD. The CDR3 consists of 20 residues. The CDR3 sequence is CAIRQGTGPGESSSYYEQFF. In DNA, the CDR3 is TGTGCCATCAGACAAGGAACAGGGCCGGGGGAGAGCAGCTCCTACTATGAGCAGTTCTTC.

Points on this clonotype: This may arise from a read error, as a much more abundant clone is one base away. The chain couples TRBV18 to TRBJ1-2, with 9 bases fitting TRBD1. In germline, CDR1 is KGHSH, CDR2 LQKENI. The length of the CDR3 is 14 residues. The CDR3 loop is CASSETGGVLGFTF. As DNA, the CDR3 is TGTGCCAGCTCAGAAACAGGGGGCGTCTTAGGCTTCACCTTC.

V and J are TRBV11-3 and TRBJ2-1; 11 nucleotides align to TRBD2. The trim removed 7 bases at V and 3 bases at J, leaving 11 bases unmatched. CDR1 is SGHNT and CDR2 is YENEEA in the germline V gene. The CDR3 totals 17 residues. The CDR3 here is CASILIGTSGGYNEQFF. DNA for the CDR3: TGTGCCAGCATCCTCATAGGGACTAGCGGCGGCTACAATGAGCAGTTCTTC. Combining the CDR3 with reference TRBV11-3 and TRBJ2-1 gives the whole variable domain EAGVVQSPRYKIIEKKQPVAFWCNPISGHNTLYWYLQNLGQGPELLIRYENEEAVDDSQLPKDRFSAERLKGVDSTLKIQPAELGDSAVYLCASILIGTSGGYNEQFFGPGTRLTVL.

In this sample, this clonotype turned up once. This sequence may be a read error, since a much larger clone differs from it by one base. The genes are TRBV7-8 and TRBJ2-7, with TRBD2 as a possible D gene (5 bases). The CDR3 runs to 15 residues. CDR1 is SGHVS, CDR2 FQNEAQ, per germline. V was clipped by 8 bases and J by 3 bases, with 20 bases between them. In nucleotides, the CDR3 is TGTGCCAGCGTATCCGGGATTAGCGTCATCTACGAGCAGTACTTC. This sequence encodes CASVSGISVIYEQYF.

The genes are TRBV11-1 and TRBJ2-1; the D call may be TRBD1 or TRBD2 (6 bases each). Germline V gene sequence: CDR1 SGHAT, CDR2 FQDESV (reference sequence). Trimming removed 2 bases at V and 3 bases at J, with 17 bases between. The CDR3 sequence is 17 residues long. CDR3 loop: CASSLSGAGLVYNEQFF. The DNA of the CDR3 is TGTGCCAGCAGCTTATCGGGGGCGGGACTGGTCTACAATGAGCAGTTCTTC.

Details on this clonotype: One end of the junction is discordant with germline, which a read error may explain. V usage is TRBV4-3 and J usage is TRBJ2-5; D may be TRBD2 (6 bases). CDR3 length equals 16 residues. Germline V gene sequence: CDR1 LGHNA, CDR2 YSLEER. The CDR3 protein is CASSHAGGVRQETQYF. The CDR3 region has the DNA TGCGCGAGCAGCCATGCCGGAGGGGTGAGACAAGAGACCCAGTACTTC.

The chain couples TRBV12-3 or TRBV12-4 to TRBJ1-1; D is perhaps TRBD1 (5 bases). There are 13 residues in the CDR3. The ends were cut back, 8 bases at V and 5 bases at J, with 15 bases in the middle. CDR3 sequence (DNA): TGTGCCAGCGGTGGTGGGGCTTGGACTGAAGCTTTCTTT. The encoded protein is CASGGGAWTEAFF.

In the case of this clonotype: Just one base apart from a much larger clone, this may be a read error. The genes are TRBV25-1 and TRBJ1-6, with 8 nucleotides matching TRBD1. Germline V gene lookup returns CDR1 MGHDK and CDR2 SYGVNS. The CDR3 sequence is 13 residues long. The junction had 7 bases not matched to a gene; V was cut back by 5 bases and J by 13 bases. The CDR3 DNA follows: TGTGCCAGCAGTCAGACAGGGGACGGGCCCCTCCACTTT. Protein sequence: CASSQTGDGPLHF.

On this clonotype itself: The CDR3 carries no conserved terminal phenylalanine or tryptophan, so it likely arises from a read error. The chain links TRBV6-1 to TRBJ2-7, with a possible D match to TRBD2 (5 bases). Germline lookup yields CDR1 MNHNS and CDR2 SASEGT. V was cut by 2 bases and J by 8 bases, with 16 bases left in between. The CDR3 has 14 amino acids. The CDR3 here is CASSETEGTRKQYL. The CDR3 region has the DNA TGTGCCAGCAGTGAAACAGAGGGAACAAGGAAGCAGTACCTC.

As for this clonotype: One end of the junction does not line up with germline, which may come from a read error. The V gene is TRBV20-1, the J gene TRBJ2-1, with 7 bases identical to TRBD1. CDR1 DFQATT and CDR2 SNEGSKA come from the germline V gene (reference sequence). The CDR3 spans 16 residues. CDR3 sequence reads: CRAGGTGQQSYNDQFF. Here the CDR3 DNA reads TGCAGAGCTGGAGGAACGGGACAGCAATCCTACAATGACCAGTTCTTC.

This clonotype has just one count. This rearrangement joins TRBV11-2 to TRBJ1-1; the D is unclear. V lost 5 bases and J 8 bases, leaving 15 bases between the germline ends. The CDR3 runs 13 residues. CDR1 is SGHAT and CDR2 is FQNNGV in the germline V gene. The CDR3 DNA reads TGTGCCAGCAGCGGAATGGTTCAAGCGGAAGCTTTCTTT. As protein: CASSGMVQAEAFF.

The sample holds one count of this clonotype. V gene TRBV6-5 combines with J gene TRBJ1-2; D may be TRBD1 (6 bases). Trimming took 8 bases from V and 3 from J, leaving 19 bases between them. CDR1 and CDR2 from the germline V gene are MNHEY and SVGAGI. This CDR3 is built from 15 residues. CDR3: CASRHHRGRDYGYTF. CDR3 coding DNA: TGTGCCAGCCGCCACCATAGGGGGAGGGACTATGGCTACACCTTC.

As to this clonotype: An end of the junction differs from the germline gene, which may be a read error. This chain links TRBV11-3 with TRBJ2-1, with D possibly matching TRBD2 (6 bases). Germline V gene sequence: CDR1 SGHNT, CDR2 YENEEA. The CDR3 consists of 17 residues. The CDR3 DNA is TGTGTCAGCAGCTTAGGTCTAGCGAGAGGGCCCTACAATGAGCAGTTCTTC. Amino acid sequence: CVSSLGLARGPYNEQFF.

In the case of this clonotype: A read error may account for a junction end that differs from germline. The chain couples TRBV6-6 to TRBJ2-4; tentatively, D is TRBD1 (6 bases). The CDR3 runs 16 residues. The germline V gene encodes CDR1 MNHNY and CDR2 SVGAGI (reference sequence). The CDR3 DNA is TGTGCTAGCAGTGGCGAGCAGGGGTCCGTCAAAAACATTCAGTACTTC. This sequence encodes CASSGEQGSVKNIQYF.

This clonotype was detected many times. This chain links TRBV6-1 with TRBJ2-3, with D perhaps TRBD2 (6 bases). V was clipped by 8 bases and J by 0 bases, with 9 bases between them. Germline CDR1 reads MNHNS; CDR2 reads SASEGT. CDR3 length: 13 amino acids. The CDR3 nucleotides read TGTGCCAGCTGGAGCGGGAGCACAGATACGCAGTATTTT. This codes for CASWSGSTDTQYF.